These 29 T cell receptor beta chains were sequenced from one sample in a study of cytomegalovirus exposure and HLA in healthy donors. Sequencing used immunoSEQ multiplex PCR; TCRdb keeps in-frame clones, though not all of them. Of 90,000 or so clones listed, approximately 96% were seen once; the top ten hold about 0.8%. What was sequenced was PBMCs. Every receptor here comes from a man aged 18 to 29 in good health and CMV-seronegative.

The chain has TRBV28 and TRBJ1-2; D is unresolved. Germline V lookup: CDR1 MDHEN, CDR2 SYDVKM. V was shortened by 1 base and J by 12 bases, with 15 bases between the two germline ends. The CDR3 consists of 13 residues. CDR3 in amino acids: CASSLYSYLVDTF. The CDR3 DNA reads TGTGCCAGCAGTTTATACAGCTACCTCGTCGACACCTTC.

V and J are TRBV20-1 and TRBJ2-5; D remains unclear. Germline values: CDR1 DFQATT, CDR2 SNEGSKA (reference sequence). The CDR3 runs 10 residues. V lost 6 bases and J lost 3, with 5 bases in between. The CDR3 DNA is TGCAGTGCCGAGAAAGAGACCCAGTACTTC. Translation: CSAEKETQYF.

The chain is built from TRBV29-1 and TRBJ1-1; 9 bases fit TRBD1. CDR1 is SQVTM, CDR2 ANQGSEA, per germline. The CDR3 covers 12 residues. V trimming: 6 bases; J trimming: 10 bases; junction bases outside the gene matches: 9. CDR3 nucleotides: TGCAGCGTCAACGGACAGGGGACAAGAGCTTTCTTT. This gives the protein CSVNGQGTRAFF.

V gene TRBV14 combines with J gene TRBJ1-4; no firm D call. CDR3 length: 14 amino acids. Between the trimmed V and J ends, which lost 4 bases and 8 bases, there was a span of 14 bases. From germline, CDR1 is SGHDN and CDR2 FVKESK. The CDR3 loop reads CASSRHLSGEKLFF. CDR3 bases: TGTGCCAGCAGCCGACACCTCAGTGGGGAAAAACTGTTTTTT.

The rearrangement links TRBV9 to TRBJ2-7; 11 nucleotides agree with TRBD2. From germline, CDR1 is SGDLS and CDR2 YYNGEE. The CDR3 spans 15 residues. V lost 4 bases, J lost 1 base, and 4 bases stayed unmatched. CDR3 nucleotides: TGTGCCAGCAGCCCGGGGACTAGCGGATCCTACGAGCAGTACTTC. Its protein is CASSPGTSGSYEQYF.

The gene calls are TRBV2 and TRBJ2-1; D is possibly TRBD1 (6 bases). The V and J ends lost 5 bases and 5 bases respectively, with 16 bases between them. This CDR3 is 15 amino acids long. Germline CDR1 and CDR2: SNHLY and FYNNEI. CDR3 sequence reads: CASSYSQGENNEQFF. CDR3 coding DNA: TGTGCCAGCAGTTATTCACAGGGCGAAAACAATGAGCAGTTCTTC.

CDR3 loop: CSVEVAGISTDTQYF. As DNA, the CDR3 is TGCAGCGTTGAAGTGGCAGGGATTAGCACAGATACGCAGTATTTT. This chain uses TRBV29-1 with TRBJ2-3; possibly TRBD1 for D (5 bases). Germline assignment: CDR1 SQVTM and CDR2 ANQGSEA. Trimming removed 1 base from V and 0 bases from J, with 11 bases in between. The CDR3 is 15 residues long.

CDR3 sequence: CASSGPRTDLNYGYTF. The DNA for the CDR3 is TGTGCCAGCAGTGGCCCCAGGACAGATCTTAACTATGGCTACACCTTC. The chain uses TRBV25-1 and TRBJ1-2; a possible D gene is TRBD1 (6 bases). The germline V gene has CDR1 MGHDK and CDR2 SYGVNS. Trimming removed 4 bases at V and 1 base at J, with 16 bases between. The CDR3 runs to 16 residues.

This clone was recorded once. CDR3: CASSQGSLAKNIQYF. The DNA for the CDR3 is TGTGCCAGCAGCCAGGGTTCCCTAGCCAAAAACATTCAGTACTTC. The chain couples TRBV25-1 to TRBJ2-4; a weak D match, TRBD1 (5 bases). The CDR3 sequence is 15 residues long. Trimming left V 6 bases short and J 0 bases short, with 12 bases between. Looked up from germline, CDR1 is MGHDK and CDR2 is SYGVNS.

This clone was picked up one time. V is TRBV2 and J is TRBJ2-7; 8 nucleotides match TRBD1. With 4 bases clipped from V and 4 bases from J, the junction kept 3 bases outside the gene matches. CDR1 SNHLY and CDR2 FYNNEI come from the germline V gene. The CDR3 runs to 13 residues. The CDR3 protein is CASSAGGAYEQYF. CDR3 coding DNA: TGTGCCAGCAGTGCAGGGGGCGCGTACGAGCAGTACTTC. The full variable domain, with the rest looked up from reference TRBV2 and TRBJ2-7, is EPEVTQTPSHQVTQMGQEVILRCVPISNHLYFYWYRQILGQKVEFLVSFYNNEISEKSEIFDDQFSVERPDGSNFTLKIRSTKLEDSAMYFCASSAGGAYEQYFGPGTRLTVT.

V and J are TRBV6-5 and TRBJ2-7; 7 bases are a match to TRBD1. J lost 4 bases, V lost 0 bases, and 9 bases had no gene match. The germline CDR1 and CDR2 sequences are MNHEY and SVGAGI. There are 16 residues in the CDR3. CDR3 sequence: CASSYSIYEGAYEQYF. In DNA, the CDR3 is TGTGCCAGCAGTTACTCGATTTATGAGGGGGCGTACGAGCAGTACTTC.

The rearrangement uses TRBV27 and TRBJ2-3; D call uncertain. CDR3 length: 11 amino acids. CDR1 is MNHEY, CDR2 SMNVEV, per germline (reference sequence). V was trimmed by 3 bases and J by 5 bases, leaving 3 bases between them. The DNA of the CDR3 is TGTGCCAGCAGTTTCGGAGATACGCAGTATTTT. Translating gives CASSFGDTQYF.

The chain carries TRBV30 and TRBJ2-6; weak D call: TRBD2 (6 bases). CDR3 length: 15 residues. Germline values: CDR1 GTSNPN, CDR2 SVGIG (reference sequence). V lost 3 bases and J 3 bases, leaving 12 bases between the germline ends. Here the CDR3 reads CAWRWGVSGANVLTF. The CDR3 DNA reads TGTGCCTGGAGGTGGGGGGTCAGTGGGGCCAACGTCCTGACTTTC.

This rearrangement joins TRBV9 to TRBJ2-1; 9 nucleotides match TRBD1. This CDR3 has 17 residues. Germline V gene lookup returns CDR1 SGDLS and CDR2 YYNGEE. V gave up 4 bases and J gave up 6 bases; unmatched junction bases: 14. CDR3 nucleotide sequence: TGTGCCAGCAGCTCCACTTCCGGGACAGGGTTCCCCAATGAGCAGTTCTTC. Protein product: CASSSTSGTGFPNEQFF.

DNA for the CDR3: TGTGCCAGCACCCGAGAGGGTTTTGATACGCAGTATTTT. It codes for CASTREGFDTQYF. The chain recombines TRBV6-1 with TRBJ2-3; D is possibly TRBD2 (5 bases). This CDR3 is built from 13 residues. Trimming removed 7 bases from V and 6 bases from J, with 14 bases in between. Germline V CDR1 and CDR2: MNHNS, SASEGT.

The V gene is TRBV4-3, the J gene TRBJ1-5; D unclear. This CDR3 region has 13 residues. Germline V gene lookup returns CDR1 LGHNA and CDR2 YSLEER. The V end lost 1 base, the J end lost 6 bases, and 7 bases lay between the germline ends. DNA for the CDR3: TGCGCCAGCAGCCAAGTCCTACGTCAGCCCCAGCATTTT. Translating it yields CASSQVLRQPQHF.

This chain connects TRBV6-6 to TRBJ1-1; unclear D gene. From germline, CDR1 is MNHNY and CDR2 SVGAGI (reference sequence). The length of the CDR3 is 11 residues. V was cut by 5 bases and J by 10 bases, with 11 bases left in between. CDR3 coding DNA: TGTGCCAGCAGTACAAACCAAAGAGCTTTCTTT. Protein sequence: CASSTNQRAFF.

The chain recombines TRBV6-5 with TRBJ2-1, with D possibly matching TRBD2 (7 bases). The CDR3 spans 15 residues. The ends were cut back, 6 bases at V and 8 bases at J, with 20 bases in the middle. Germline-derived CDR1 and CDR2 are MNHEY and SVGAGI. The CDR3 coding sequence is TGTGCCAGCAGACAGGGTTCCGCGGGGGATGATGAGCAGTTCTTC. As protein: CASRQGSAGDDEQFF.

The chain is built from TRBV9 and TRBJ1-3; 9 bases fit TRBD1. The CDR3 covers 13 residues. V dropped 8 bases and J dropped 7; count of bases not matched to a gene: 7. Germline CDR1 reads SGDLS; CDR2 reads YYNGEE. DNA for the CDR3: TGTGCCAGTAACAGGGGGCAAGGGAACACCATATATTTT. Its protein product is CASNRGQGNTIYF.

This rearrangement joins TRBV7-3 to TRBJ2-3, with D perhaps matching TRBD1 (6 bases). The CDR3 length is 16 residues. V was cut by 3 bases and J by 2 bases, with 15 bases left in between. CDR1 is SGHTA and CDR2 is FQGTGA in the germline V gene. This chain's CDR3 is CASSFRRTASTDTQYF. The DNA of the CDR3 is TGTGCCAGCAGCTTTAGGCGGACAGCTTCCACAGATACGCAGTATTTT.

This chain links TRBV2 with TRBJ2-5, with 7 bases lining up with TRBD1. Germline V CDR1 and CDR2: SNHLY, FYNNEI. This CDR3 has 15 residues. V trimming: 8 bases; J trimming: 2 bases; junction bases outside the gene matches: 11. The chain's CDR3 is CASGSGGQLQETQYF. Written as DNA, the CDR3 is TGTGCCAGCGGTTCTGGGGGACAGTTACAAGAGACCCAGTACTTC.

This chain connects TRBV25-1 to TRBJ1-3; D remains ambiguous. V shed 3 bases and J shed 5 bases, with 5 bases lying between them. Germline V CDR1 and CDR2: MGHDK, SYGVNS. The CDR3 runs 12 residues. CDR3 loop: CASSDHRNTIYF. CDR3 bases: TGTGCCAGCAGTGACCACAGAAACACCATATATTTT.

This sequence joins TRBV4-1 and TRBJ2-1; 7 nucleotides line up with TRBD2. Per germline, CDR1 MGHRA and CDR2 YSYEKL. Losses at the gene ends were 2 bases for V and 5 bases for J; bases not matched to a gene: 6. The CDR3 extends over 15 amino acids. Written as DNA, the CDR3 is TGCGCCAGCAGCCAACTAGCGGCCGTTAACAATGAGCAGTTCTTC. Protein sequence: CASSQLAAVNNEQFF.

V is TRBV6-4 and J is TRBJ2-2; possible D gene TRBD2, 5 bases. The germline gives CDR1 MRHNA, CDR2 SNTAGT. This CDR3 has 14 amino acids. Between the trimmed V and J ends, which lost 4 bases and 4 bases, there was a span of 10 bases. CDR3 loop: CASSAGSLTGELFF. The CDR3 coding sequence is TGTGCCAGCAGTGCGGGGTCACTCACCGGGGAGCTGTTTTTT.

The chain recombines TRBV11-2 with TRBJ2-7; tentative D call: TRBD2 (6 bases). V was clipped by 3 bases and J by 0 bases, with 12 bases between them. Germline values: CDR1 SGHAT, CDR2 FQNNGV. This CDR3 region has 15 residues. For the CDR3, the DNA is TGTGCCAGCAGCTTTCCTAGCGACAGCTCCTACGAGCAGTACTTC. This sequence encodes CASSFPSDSSYEQYF.

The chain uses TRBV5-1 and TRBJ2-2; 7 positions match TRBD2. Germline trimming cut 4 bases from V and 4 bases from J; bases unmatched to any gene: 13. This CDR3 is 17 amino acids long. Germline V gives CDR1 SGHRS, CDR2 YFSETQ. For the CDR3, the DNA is TGCGCCAGCAGCCCCCGGCGGCTAGCGGCTAGCACCGGGGAGCTGTTTTTT. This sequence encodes CASSPRRLAASTGELFF.

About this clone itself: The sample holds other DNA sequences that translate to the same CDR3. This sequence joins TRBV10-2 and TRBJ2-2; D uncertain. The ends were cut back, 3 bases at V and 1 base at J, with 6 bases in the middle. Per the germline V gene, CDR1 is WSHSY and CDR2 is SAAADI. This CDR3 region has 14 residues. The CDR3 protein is CASSELVNTGELFF. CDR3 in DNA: TGCGCCAGCAGTGAATTAGTGAACACCGGGGAGCTGTTTTTT.

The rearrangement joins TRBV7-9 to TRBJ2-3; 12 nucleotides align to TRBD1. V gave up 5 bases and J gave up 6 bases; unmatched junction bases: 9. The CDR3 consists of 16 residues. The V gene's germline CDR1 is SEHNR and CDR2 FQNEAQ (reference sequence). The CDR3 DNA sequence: TGTGCCAGCAGCCCCGGGACAGGGGGCATAGTGGATACGCAGTATTTT. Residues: CASSPGTGGIVDTQYF.

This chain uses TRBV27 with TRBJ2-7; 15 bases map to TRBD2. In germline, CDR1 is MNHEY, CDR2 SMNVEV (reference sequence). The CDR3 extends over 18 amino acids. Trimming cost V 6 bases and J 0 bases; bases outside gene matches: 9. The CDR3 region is CASREIGLAGGLSYEQYF. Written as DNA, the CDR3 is TGTGCCAGCAGGGAGATCGGACTAGCGGGAGGGCTCTCCTACGAGCAGTACTTC.